This T cell receptor beta chain was documented in a study of shared clonotypes between healthy human individuals. The material for each subset, its genomic DNA, was split evenly across several immunoSEQ plates. Sequenced by immunoSEQ multiplex PCR; TCRdb stores in-frame clones only, minus some. Seen here are 950,000 to 1,100,000 clones, around four fifths observed once, and the top ten hold approximately 1.5%. Subsets obtained from CD4+ cells comprised CD45RA+ naive and CD45RA-negative memory cells. V lost 5 bases to trimming and J lost 7 bases; unmatched junction nucleotides: 3. Germline assignment: CDR1 SNHLY and CDR2 FYNNEI. The CDR3 contains 13 residues.

The source of this sequence is a man aged 18-30 years in good health. V usage is TRBV2 and J usage is TRBJ2-2; TRBD2 aligns across 8 bases. Sequencing was performed on memory CD4+ T cells sorted from blood. The subset is: CD45RA-negative fraction. The CDR3 sequence is CASSFREGGELFF. CDR3 sequence (DNA): TGTGCCAGCAGTTTTCGGGAGGGCGGGGAGCTGTTTTTT.